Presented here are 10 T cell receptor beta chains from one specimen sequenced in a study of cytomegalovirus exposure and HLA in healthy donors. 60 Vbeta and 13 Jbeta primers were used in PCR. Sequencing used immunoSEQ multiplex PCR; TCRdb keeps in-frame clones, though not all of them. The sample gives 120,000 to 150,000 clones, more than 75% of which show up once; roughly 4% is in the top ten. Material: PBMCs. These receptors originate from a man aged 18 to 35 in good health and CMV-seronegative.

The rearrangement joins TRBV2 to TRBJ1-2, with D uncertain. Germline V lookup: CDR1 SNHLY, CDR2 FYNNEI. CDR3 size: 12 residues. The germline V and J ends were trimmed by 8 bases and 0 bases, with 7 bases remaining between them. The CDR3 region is CASLIPNYGYTF. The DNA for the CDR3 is TGTGCCAGCCTAATTCCTAACTATGGCTACACCTTC.

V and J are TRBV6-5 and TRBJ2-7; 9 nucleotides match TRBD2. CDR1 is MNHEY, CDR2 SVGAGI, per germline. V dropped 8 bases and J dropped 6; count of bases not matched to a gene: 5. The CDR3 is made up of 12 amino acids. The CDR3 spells CASRSGGAEQYF. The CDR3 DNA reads TGTGCCAGCCGTAGCGGGGGAGCCGAGCAGTACTTC.

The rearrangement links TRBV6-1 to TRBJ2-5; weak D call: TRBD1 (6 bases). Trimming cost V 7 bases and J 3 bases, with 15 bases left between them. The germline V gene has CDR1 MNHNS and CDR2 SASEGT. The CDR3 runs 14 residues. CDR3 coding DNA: TGTGCCAGCATAATAACAGGGTGGAAAGAGACCCAGTACTTC. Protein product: CASIITGWKETQYF.

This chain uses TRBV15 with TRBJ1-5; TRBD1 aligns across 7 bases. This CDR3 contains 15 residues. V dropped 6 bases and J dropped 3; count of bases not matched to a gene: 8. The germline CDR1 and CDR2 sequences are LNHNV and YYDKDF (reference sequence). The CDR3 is CATSPGGHHNQPQHF. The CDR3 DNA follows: TGTGCCACCAGTCCAGGGGGACACCACAATCAGCCCCAGCATTTT.

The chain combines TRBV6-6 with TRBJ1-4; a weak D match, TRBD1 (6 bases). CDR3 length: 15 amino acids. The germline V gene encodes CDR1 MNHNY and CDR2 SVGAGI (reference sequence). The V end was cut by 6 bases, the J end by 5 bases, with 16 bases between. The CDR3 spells CASRGNRVANEKLFF. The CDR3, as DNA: TGTGCCAGCAGGGGGAACAGGGTGGCGAATGAAAAACTGTTTTTT.

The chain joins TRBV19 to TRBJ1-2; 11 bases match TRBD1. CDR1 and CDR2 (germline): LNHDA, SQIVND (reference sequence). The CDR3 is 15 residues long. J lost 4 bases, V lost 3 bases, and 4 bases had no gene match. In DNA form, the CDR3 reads TGTGCCAGTAGTATTTCCGGGACAGGGGGCTATGGCTACACCTTC. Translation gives CASSISGTGGYGYTF.

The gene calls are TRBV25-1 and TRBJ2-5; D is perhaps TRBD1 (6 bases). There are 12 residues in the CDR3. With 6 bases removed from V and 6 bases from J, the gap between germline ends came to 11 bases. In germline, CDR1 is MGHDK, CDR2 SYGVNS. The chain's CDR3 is CASRQGRQTQYF. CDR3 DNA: TGTGCCAGCAGACAGGGTCGGCAGACCCAGTACTTC.

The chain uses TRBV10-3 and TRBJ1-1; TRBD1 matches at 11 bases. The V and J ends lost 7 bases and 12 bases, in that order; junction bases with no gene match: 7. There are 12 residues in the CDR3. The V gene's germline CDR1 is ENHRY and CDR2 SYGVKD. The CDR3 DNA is TGTGCCATCAAGCCGGACAGGGGGCGGCCTTTCTTT. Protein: CAIKPDRGRPFF.

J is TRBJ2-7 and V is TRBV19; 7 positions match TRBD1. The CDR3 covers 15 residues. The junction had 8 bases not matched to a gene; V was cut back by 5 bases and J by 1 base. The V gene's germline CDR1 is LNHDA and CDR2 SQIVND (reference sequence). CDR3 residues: CASSDSGTASYEQYF. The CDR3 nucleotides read TGTGCCAGTAGTGACTCCGGGACAGCATCCTACGAGCAGTACTTC.

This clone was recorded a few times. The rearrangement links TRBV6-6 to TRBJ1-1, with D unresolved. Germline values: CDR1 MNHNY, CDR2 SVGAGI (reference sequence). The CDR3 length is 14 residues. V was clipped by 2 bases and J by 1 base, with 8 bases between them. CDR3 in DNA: TGTGCCAGCAGTTACCGGGGAAGGAACACTGAAGCTTTCTTT. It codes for CASSYRGRNTEAFF.